One sample yielded the 16 T cell receptor beta chains listed below, sequenced in a study of T cell changes during pregnancy in multiple sclerosis. Profiled with immunoSEQ multiplex PCR; TCRdb holds only in-frame clones, not every one. Among tens of thousands of clones listed, roughly 89% were seen once. Sample: peripheral blood, taken in the second trimester of pregnancy. The receptors shown here come from a female donor with multiple sclerosis, enrolled in a pregnancy study.

The V call is TRBV7-9, the J call TRBJ1-1, with 7 positions matching TRBD1. This CDR3 is built from 14 residues. Germline V gene sequence: CDR1 SEHNR, CDR2 FQNEAQ (reference sequence). V shed 1 base, J shed 4 bases, and the junction held 3 bases outside the gene matches. The CDR3 region has the DNA TGTGCCAGCAGCTTAGACAGGGGTGGCACTGAAGCTTTCTTT. It yields the protein CASSLDRGGTEAFF.

The chain carries TRBV7-9 and TRBJ1-5, with a tentative D call TRBD1 (5 bases). The CDR3 has 14 residues. V shed 4 bases and J shed 0 bases, with 7 bases lying between them. CDR1 and CDR2 (germline): SEHNR, FQNEAQ (reference sequence). CDR3 in amino acids: CASSSTGSNQPQHF. As DNA, the CDR3 is TGTGCCAGCAGCTCTACAGGTAGCAATCAGCCCCAGCATTTT.

V gene TRBV4-3 combines with J gene TRBJ2-3; 10 bases align to TRBD2. The V gene's germline CDR1 is LGHNA and CDR2 YSLEER. This CDR3 region has 17 residues. Trimming at V came to 0 bases and at J to 6 bases, leaving 9 bases not matched to a gene. CDR3 coding DNA: TGCGCCAGCAGCCAAGAAGCAGCGGGGGGGCGTAGGGATACGCAGTATTTT. It specifies CASSQEAAGGRRDTQYF.

This chain joins TRBV27 and TRBJ2-3; D is undetermined. V lost 5 bases and J 0 bases, leaving 6 bases between the germline ends. This CDR3 region has 13 residues. Germline CDR1 and CDR2: MNHEY and SMNVEV (reference sequence). The CDR3 protein is CASSPSSTDTQYF. CDR3 nucleotide sequence: TGTGCCAGCAGTCCTAGTAGCACAGATACGCAGTATTTT.

The rearrangement uses TRBV7-8 and TRBJ2-5, with 7 bases lining up with TRBD1. Germline values: CDR1 SGHVS, CDR2 FQNEAQ. With V trimmed by 4 bases and J by 3 bases, 5 bases remained unmatched. This CDR3 contains 14 residues. This CDR3 is CASSSGQNKETQYF. The CDR3 nucleotides are TGTGCCAGCAGCTCGGGACAGAACAAAGAGACCCAGTACTTC.

This chain uses TRBV2 with TRBJ1-5; perhaps TRBD1 as D (6 bases). Trimming removed 6 bases at V and 3 bases at J, with 12 bases between. This CDR3 has 14 amino acids. Germline assignment: CDR1 SNHLY and CDR2 FYNNEI. This CDR3 is CASSPTGSNQPQHF. The CDR3 bases are TGTGCCAGCAGCCCGACAGGATCCAATCAGCCCCAGCATTTT.

The J gene is TRBJ1-1, the V gene TRBV30; tentatively, D is TRBD1 (6 bases). The CDR3 contains 13 residues. Germline V lookup: CDR1 GTSNPN, CDR2 SVGIG (reference sequence). V was trimmed by 3 bases and J by 5 bases, leaving 13 bases between them. DNA of the CDR3: TGTGCCTGGAGATATACAGGGATGACTGAAGCTTTCTTT. Its protein is CAWRYTGMTEAFF.

The rearrangement uses TRBV27 and TRBJ1-2; D is unclear. Trimming stripped 5 bases from V and 2 bases from J, with 15 bases between. The CDR3 contains 15 residues. Germline CDR1 and CDR2: MNHEY and SMNVEV (reference sequence). CDR3 protein: CASSPYASPNYGYTF. The CDR3 DNA reads TGTGCCAGCAGTCCCTACGCGTCTCCGAACTATGGCTACACCTTC.

As regards this clone: Additional DNA sequences in this sample encode the identical CDR3. The V gene is TRBV11-3, the J gene TRBJ1-1; 11 bases are a match to TRBD1. CDR3 length equals 15 residues. Germline lookup yields CDR1 SGHNT and CDR2 YENEEA. V lost 5 bases, J lost 1 base, and 3 bases stayed unmatched. Here the CDR3 reads CASSLGQGENTEAFF. The CDR3 DNA sequence: TGTGCCAGCAGCCTGGGACAGGGGGAGAACACTGAAGCTTTCTTT.

The chain has TRBV7-3 and TRBJ2-7, with 8 positions matching TRBD2. Trimming cost V 10 bases and J 6 bases; bases outside gene matches: 11. Germline loops: CDR1 SGHTA, CDR2 FQGTGA. This CDR3 region has 13 residues. CDR3 sequence: CATSIAGGSEQYF. In DNA, the CDR3 is TGTGCCACCAGTATTGCGGGAGGTAGCGAGCAGTACTTC.

The V and J genes are TRBV18 and TRBJ2-5; D perhaps matches TRBD2 (7 bases). The CDR3 contains 16 residues. Deletions cut 4 bases from V and 2 bases from J, with 17 bases between. From germline, CDR1 is KGHSH and CDR2 LQKENI. In DNA, the CDR3 is TGTGCCAGCTCACATCTCGGCAGGGGAGGGCAAGAGACCCAGTACTTC. Its protein is CASSHLGRGGQETQYF.

The CDR3: CATSRVRGSNQPQHF. The CDR3, as DNA: TGTGCCACCAGCAGAGTTAGGGGCAGCAATCAGCCCCAGCATTTT. V gene TRBV15 combines with J gene TRBJ1-5; the D gene is possibly TRBD1 (5 bases). The length of the CDR3 is 15 residues. Germline values: CDR1 LNHNV, CDR2 YYDKDF (reference sequence). V was pared by 1 base and J by 1 base, with 8 bases between.

This CDR3 reads CASSRVDRNSPLHF. CDR3 bases: TGTGCCAGTAGTAGAGTGGACAGGAATTCACCCCTCCACTTT. This chain links TRBV19 with TRBJ1-6; 7 bases fit TRBD1. CDR3 size: 14 residues. Germline assignment: CDR1 LNHDA and CDR2 SQIVND (reference sequence). Unmatched junction bases numbered 4, after V lost 4 bases and J lost 7 bases.

The rearrangement links TRBV7-2 to TRBJ1-6; unclear D gene. Trimming took 3 bases from V and 19 from J, leaving 16 bases between them. This CDR3 is built from 12 residues. In germline, CDR1 is SGHTA, CDR2 FQGNSA. CDR3 in amino acids: CASSLNDGTVHF. The CDR3 coding sequence is TGTGCCAGCAGCTTGAACGACGGAACAGTACACTTT.

This clone was picked up a small number of times. The chain joins TRBV7-6 to TRBJ2-2; D perhaps matches TRBD1 (6 bases). CDR3 length equals 14 residues. CDR1 is SGHVS, CDR2 FNYEAQ, per germline. V was clipped by 4 bases and J by 7 bases, with 13 bases between them. CDR3 loop: CASSSDTGIGELFF. As DNA, the CDR3 is TGTGCCAGCAGCTCCGATACAGGGATCGGGGAGCTGTTTTTT.

The rearrangement joins TRBV2 to TRBJ1-6, with a possible D match to TRBD1 (6 bases). V lost 4 bases, J lost 5 bases, and 15 bases lay in between. The CDR3 contains 16 residues. Germline V gene data show CDR1 as SNHLY and CDR2 as FYNNEI. DNA of the CDR3: TGTGCCAGCAGTGCCAACAGGGCAGAGAATAATTCACCCCTCCACTTT. This codes for CASSANRAENNSPLHF.